This T cell receptor beta chain emerged from a study of T cells expressing NK-cell markers. Points from the study as a whole: Dominant NKG2C+ clonotypes in over 5 donors made up about 1.0-7.5% of CD8+ T cells. Where a handful of donors were concerned, these clonotypes also led the CD3+CD56-NKG2C+ fraction.

The CDR3 contains 13 residues. Germline V gene lookup returns CDR1 SQVTM and CDR2 ANQGSEA. It was by 5'RACE template switching with UMIs that TCR beta cDNA was made. For each CDR3 protein, TCRdb gives one entry from its re-call of the 5' RACE reads, without DNA. The sample holds approximately 440,000 distinct CDR3 sequences. Note on this clonotype: The antigen is unknown.

V is TRBV29-1 and J is TRBJ1-1; TCRdb calls TRBD1, which cannot be checked without DNA. Material for sequencing was blood T cells: a sorted CD56 or NKG2C T cell subset, CD4+ or CD8+ T cells, or bulk PBMC T cells (not recorded which). This receptor was obtained from a woman in her forties or fifties in good health. This CDR3 reads CSALGHANTEAFF. Full variable domain (rest looked up from reference TRBV29-1 and TRBJ1-1): SAVISQKPSRDICQRGTSLTIQCQVDSQVTMMFWYRQQPGQSLTLIATANQGSEATYESGFVIDKFPISRPNLTFSTLTVSNMSPEDSSIYLCSALGHANTEAFFGQGTRLTVV.